This section outlines one T cell receptor beta chain sequence together with its context. The antigen it binds to is not known. The record has no base qualities; no much larger clone is one base away. Taken from the germline V gene, the CDR1 and CDR2 loops are MNHEY and SVGAGI. V was cut back by 4 bases and J by 5 bases, leaving a gap of 17 bases between them. The CDR3 contains 15 residues, cysteine and phenylalanine counted. CDR3 DNA is the only sequence kept; it has 45 bases, read in frame from the first base. The 39 donors, aged 6 to 90 years, were systemically healthy Caucasian individuals from Russia. Each donor gave about 9.8 milliliters of peripheral blood, drawn into EDTA-treated Vacutainer tubes. Ficoll-Paque density-gradient centrifugation was used to isolate PBMCs, with at least 6 million obtained per sample. Total RNA was extracted from PBMCs with Trizol reagent, with at least 6 micrograms obtained per sample. For every donor, flow cytometry on a PBMC aliquot measured the percentage of naive CD45RAhigh/CD27high T cells.

This sample is drawn from a study of blood T cells in healthy people across ages (dated by TCRdb to the mid-2010s). As for the study more broadly: Template switching captured roughly one uniquely barcoded TCR beta cDNA molecule per two T cells in model experiments. Age-related changes in TCR beta repertoire diversity were measured in the study by deep sequencing normalized with unique cDNA molecular identifiers. To avoid experimental bias, donors of different ages were randomly spread across the sequencing lanes. The study analyzed two additional independent replicas of 1 million unique cDNA reads from the same blood draw for two donors, one aged 18 to 29 and one aged 80 or older. The donors were split into four age groups: young (average around 17 years), middle-aged (more than 35), aged (roughly 65) and long-lived (under 85). Findings and caveats that apply to the study as a whole: As age increased, observed TCR beta diversity per million T cells dropped in a roughly linear way, and a significant reduction was already evident by age 40. There was a strong correlation between observed TCR beta diversity and the percentage of naive T cells measured by flow cytometry. The long-lived group showed more naive CD4+ T cells, fewer expanded clones and increased TCR diversity than the aged group, suggesting age selection. The CMV infection status of donors was not known, potentially confounding age-related changes in expanded clonotypes. Estimates of total diversity from one million sequenced T cells were regarded as lower bounds and underestimates. Since profiling was done on bulk unsorted PBMCs, naive and antigen-experienced compartments could not be conclusively compared.

The receptor library was made with 5' RACE. The reads were generated on an Illumina HiSeq 2500. A second PCR of roughly 6 to 11 cycles was run with a J-beta primer mix and a sample-barcoded 5' primer. Each TCR beta cDNA molecule received a unique molecular identifier from a template-switch 5' adaptor carrying 12 random nucleotides. Each sample yielded at least 2.5 million CDR3-containing paired-end reads. First-strand cDNA synthesis was performed from all RNA using the Mint cDNA synthesis kit, with priming by a TRBC-specific oligonucleotide. After uracil-DNA glycosylase treatment, a first 18-cycle PCR used universal primers M1SS and BC2_uni_R on all cDNA. Concerning the study's data processing: Normalization of each sample was performed by random selection of 1 million high-quality reads, each carrying a distinct molecular identifier. Instead of being binned into consensus sequences, reads that shared molecular identifiers were thrown out. MiTCR, set to a Q25 quality threshold and the strictest error-elimination algorithm, was used for CDR3 identification, clonotype clustering and error correction. A nonparametric unseen species model with Euler transformation was used to estimate lower-bound total TCR beta diversity. The public reads were reanalyzed by TCRdb: fastp trimming at Q25, MiXCR alignment, in-frame beta chains only. Merged by CDR3 protein, the rows form single entries marked with the most common genes and DNA. These V and J calls derive from TCRdb rather than the authors' analysis. The sample table records about 800,000 distinct CDR3 sequences; about 42% of these occur just once. Roughly 20% of the sample lies in the top ten.

This clonotype was obtained from an elderly man in good health. Input material: blood. The chain couples TRBV6-5 to TRBJ2-5; perhaps TRBD1 is the D gene, with 5 bases matching. The nucleotide sequence is TGTGCCAGCAGTTCCTCCTCAGGGTTTCAGGAGACCCAGTACTTC. This codes for CASSSSSGFQETQYF.